This T cell receptor beta chain was profiled in a study of blood T cells in healthy people across ages. Study results and limitations: Per million T cells, the diversity of TCR beta decreased roughly linearly as age advanced.

CDR3 length: 13 amino acids. Trimming stripped 5 bases from V and 6 bases from J, with 17 bases between. Germline lookup yields CDR1 SQVTM and CDR2 ANQGSEA. With regard to this clonotype: Antigen unknown.

For the second PCR, which ran for about 7 to 11 cycles, a sample-barcoded 5' primer and a J-beta primer mix were used. TCRdb reprocessed the 5' RACE reads with MiXCR, giving one entry per CDR3 protein. This table holds around 900,000 distinct CDR3 sequences, 29% found once. This chain connects TRBV29-1 to TRBJ2-7; no firm D call. The specimen was blood. This receptor was taken from a woman over 75 in good health. CDR3 residues: CSVKRLYAVEQYF. As DNA, the CDR3 is TGCAGCGTTAAAAGACTCTACGCGGTCGAGCAGTACTTC.